These 11 T cell receptor beta chains originate from one sample sequenced in a study of blood T cell repertoires in COVID-19. Clones were sequenced by immunoSEQ multiplex PCR, and TCRdb holds only the in-frame ones, with some missing. The table shows roughly 230,000 clones, with around 82% occurring only once. Sequenced: peripheral blood. These receptors originate from a man aged 45-60 years with active or convalescent COVID-19.

V gene TRBV25-1 combines with J gene TRBJ1-3, with 7 nucleotides matching TRBD1. V shed 6 bases, J shed 6 bases, and the junction held 2 bases outside the gene matches. The CDR3 has 12 amino acids. The germline CDR1 and CDR2 sequences are MGHDK and SYGVNS. The DNA of the CDR3 is TGTGCCAGCAGAGGGGGCCCAAACACCATATATTTT. Amino acid sequence: CASRGGPNTIYF.

This clone was found once. The V call is TRBV21-1, the J call TRBJ1-4; TRBD1 is taken as the D call from the table, unchecked against the DNA. TRBV21-1 is termed a pseudogene. This CDR3 spans 18 amino acids. The CDR3 DNA follows: TGTGCCAGCAGCAAAGGGGACAGGGGGGGTACGCGATTGGAAAAACTGTTTTTT. Translation: CASSKGDRGGTRLEKLFF.

V and J are TRBV20-1 and TRBJ1-4; 7 nucleotides line up with TRBD1. The J segment lost 8 bases and the V segment lost 3 bases, leaving 3 bases of the junction unmatched. Germline V gene data show CDR1 as DFQATT and CDR2 as SNEGSKA (reference sequence). The CDR3 has 12 amino acids. CDR3 loop: CSASGGGEKLFF. DNA of the CDR3: TGCAGTGCTAGTGGAGGGGGCGAAAAACTGTTTTTT.

With regard to this clone: The same CDR3 arises from other DNA sequences in this sample as well. This chain joins TRBV6-5 and TRBJ2-3, with TRBD2 as a possible D gene (6 bases). Trimming removed 0 bases from V and 1 base from J, with 8 bases in between. This CDR3 is 15 amino acids long. Germline V gene data show CDR1 as MNHEY and CDR2 as SVGAGI. The CDR3 DNA follows: TGTGCCAGCAGTTACTCGGGGGGAGGCACAGATACGCAGTATTTT. It encodes CASSYSGGGTDTQYF.

V is TRBV7-2 and J is TRBJ2-6; the match to TRBD2 covers 10 bases. There are 18 residues in the CDR3. Germline CDR1 reads SGHTA; CDR2 reads FQGNSA. The trim removed 9 bases at V and 0 bases at J, leaving 11 bases unmatched. The CDR3 loop reads CASCPLAGVTSGANVLTF. The CDR3 DNA reads as TGTGCCAGTTGCCCTCTAGCGGGGGTTACCTCTGGGGCCAACGTCCTGACTTTC.

V and J are TRBV19 and TRBJ2-5, with 9 bases that match TRBD1. Germline V gene sequence: CDR1 LNHDA, CDR2 SQIVND (reference sequence). Trimming took 4 bases from V and 5 from J; bases not matched to a gene: 8. The CDR3 is made up of 15 amino acids. As DNA, the CDR3 is TGTGCCAGTAGTACCGCGCGGACAGGGGCGGAGACCCAGTACTTC. As protein: CASSTARTGAETQYF.

This clone was seen ten or more times. This sample also contains other DNA sequences that code for the same CDR3. The chain combines TRBV27 with TRBJ2-1; TRBD2 agrees at 8 bases. Germline CDR1 reads MNHEY; CDR2 reads SMNVEV (reference sequence). The CDR3 extends over 17 amino acids. After removal of 0 bases from V and 9 bases from J, the junction contained 13 bases not matched to a gene. The CDR3 coding sequence is TGTGCCAGCAGTTTATCTACGGGTCGGGGGGGCCGTGGTGAGCAGTTCTTC. Translated, it gives CASSLSTGRGGRGEQFF.

The chain recombines TRBV19 with TRBJ2-1; 11 nucleotides agree with TRBD2. Germline CDR1 and CDR2: LNHDA and SQIVND (reference sequence). V was pared by 6 bases and J by 3 bases, with 10 bases of the junction left unmatched. The CDR3 spans 17 residues. CDR3 protein: CASSNRPGLAGYNEQFF. The CDR3 coding sequence is TGTGCCAGTAGCAATAGACCTGGACTAGCGGGCTACAATGAGCAGTTCTTC.

The J gene is TRBJ2-7, the V gene TRBV6-5, with 9 bases identical to TRBD1. CDR1 is MNHEY and CDR2 is SVGAGI in the germline V gene. Trimming took 6 bases from V and 7 from J; bases not matched to a gene: 10. The CDR3 sequence is 14 residues long. The CDR3 DNA reads as TGTGCCAGCAGGCAACCGGGACAGGGAGGGGAGCAGTACTTC. Its protein is CASRQPGQGGEQYF.

This chain uses TRBV4-1 with TRBJ1-5; D possibly corresponds to TRBD1 (5 bases). The CDR3 contains 16 residues. V was pared by 0 bases and J by 6 bases, with 15 bases between. The germline gives CDR1 MGHRA, CDR2 YSYEKL. This CDR3 reads CASSQEGQGIAQPQHF. The CDR3 nucleotides are TGCGCCAGCAGCCAAGAAGGGCAGGGTATAGCTCAGCCCCAGCATTTT.

This clone appeared a single time. CDR3 DNA sequence: TGCGCCAGCAGCCAAGGGAGCGGGACCAACTATGGCTACACCTTC. Its translation: CASSQGSGTNYGYTF. V usage is TRBV4-1 and J usage is TRBJ1-2, with D perhaps TRBD1 (5 bases). This CDR3 is 15 amino acids long. The V gene's germline CDR1 is MGHRA and CDR2 YSYEKL. The V end lost 1 base, the J end lost 2 bases, and 11 bases lay between the germline ends.